These T cell receptor beta chains were read from a single sample in a study of blood T cell repertoires in COVID-19. Generated by immunoSEQ multiplex PCR, the TCRdb table keeps only in-frame clones and is missing some. The sample consists of roughly 200,000 clones, about 85% of them appearing once. Sample: peripheral blood. These receptors were obtained from a woman aged 25 to 39 with active or convalescent COVID-19. CDR3s include the opening cysteine and the closing phenylalanine or tryptophan. A D gene is named only where the DNA matches it firmly. Expanded clones get a size class; other rows say once, few or many, or leave the size out.

CDR3nt,CDR3aa,j_gene,v_gene,d_gene,abundance
TGCGCCAGCAGCTTGGATGGCCTAGCGGCCTACAATGAGCAGTTCTTC,CASSLDGLAAYNEQFF,TRBJ2-1,TRBV5-1,TRBD2,.
TGTGCCACCAGTGATGGACAGGATATCCAAGAGACCCAGTACTTC,CATSDGQDIQETQYF,TRBJ2-5,TRBV24-1,TRBD1,.
TGTGCCAGCAGCCCCGGGACAGGGAACGAGCAGTACTTC,CASSPGTGNEQYF,TRBJ2-7,TRBV5-6,TRBD1,.
TGTGCCAGCTCACCGGGGCCCCAAGGAGATCAGCCCCAGCATTTT,CASSPGPQGDQPQHF,TRBJ1-5,TRBV18,.,.
TGTGCCATCGGGTACAATGAGCAGTTCTTC,CAIGYNEQFF,TRBJ2-1,TRBV6-5,.,.
TGTGCCAGTAGTGCCCAGGACAGGTTCGGCACTGAAGCTTTCTTT,CASSAQDRFGTEAFF,TRBJ1-1,TRBV19,TRBD1,.
TGTGCCAGCAGATCCGGGACAGGGGGTATCGGGGAGCTGTTTTTT,CASRSGTGGIGELFF,TRBJ2-2,TRBV28,TRBD1,.
TGTGCCAGCAGCTTGGGACAGGGGGCCAATGAGCAGTTCTTC,CASSLGQGANEQFF,TRBJ2-1,TRBV5-8,TRBD1,.
TGTGCCAGCTCACCCCGGACAGGGGGATCCGAGCAGTACTTC,CASSPRTGGSEQYF,TRBJ2-7,TRBV18,TRBD1,.
TGTGCCAGCGCCCGGGACAGACTCTTCACAGATACGCAGTATTTT,CASARDRLFTDTQYF,TRBJ2-3,TRBV27,TRBD1,.
TGTGCCAGCAGCGGAGGGGACAGCCCCTACGAGCAGTACTTC,CASSGGDSPYEQYF,TRBJ2-7,TRBV11-3,.,.
TGCAGCGTTGAGGGAGGCAGGGGGCCGCAGGCTTTCTTT,CSVEGGRGPQAFF,TRBJ1-1,TRBV29-1,TRBD1,.
TGTGCCAGCACCCCATTAGGGAGGTCGACCGGAAACACCATATATTTT,CASTPLGRSTGNTIYF,TRBJ1-3,TRBV28,.,few
TGTGCCAGTAGTATCAAACTACTAGCGGGAGGGCCATCCGGGGAGCTGTTTTTT,CASSIKLLAGGPSGELFF,TRBJ2-2,TRBV19,TRBD2,.
TGTGCCTGGGCAGGGGCTGGCAATCAGCCCCAGCATTTT,CAWAGAGNQPQHF,TRBJ1-5,TRBV30,.,once
TGTGCCAGCAGTGACCCTGCAGGGACTAGCAGGAATGAGCAGTTCTTC,CASSDPAGTSRNEQFF,TRBJ2-1,TRBV6-4,TRBD2,.
TGTGCCAGCAGTACCAGACAGGTCAACACTGAAGCTTTCTTT,CASSTRQVNTEAFF,TRBJ1-1,TRBV6-5,.,once
TGCGCCAGCAGCCCCGATTACGGGGAAGTGAACACTGAAGCTTTCTTT,CASSPDYGEVNTEAFF,TRBJ1-1,TRBV5-1,.,.
TGTGCCAGCTCACCGGACAGGGGCTTCCAAGAGACCCAGTACTTC,CASSPDRGFQETQYF,TRBJ2-5,TRBV18,TRBD1,once
TGTGCCAGCAGCCCCCCAGGGGTGTCAGATACGCAGTATTTT,CASSPPGVSDTQYF,TRBJ2-3,TRBV9,.,.
TGTGCCAGCGTAAATGACAGGGTGCGAAAGGAAAAACTGTTTTTT,CASVNDRVRKEKLFF,TRBJ1-4,TRBV28,TRBD1,.
TGTGCCAGCAGCCCTCGGTGGGGGGGCGACAACACCGGGGAGCTGTTTTTT,CASSPRWGGDNTGELFF,TRBJ2-2,TRBV2,.,.
TGTGCCAGCAGCTTAGGATCCGGGTACGAGCAGTACTTC,CASSLGSGYEQYF,TRBJ2-7,TRBV11-2,.,.
TGCGCCAGCAGCTTGGAAGCTCGGGGAAATAATTCACCCCTCCACTTT,CASSLEARGNNSPLHF,TRBJ1-6,TRBV5-1,.,.
TGTGCCAGCAGCTTATCTATCTCTGGAAACACCATATATTTT,CASSLSISGNTIYF,TRBJ1-3,TRBV11-2,.,.
TGTGCCAGCAGCCCTCCCGGACTAGCGGTCACAGATACGCAGTATTTT,CASSPPGLAVTDTQYF,TRBJ2-3,TRBV27,TRBD2,.
TGTGCCACCAACGACAGGTCTGACTATGGCTACACCTTC,CATNDRSDYGYTF,TRBJ1-2,TRBV10-3,.,few
TGTGCCAGTAGTACAGGGGTAAGGGATCAGCCCCAGCATTTT,CASSTGVRDQPQHF,TRBJ1-5,TRBV19,.,.
TGTGCCAGCAGCCATCAGAAAAACACCATATATTTT,CASSHQKNTIYF,TRBJ1-3,TRBV3-1/TRBV3-2,.,.
TGTGCCAGCAGCCCCCAGATCTCTGGAAACACCATATATTTT,CASSPQISGNTIYF,TRBJ1-3,TRBV7-2,.,few
TGTGCCAGCTCCCAGGACGGGAGTTATAATTCACCCCTCCACTTT,CASSQDGSYNSPLHF,TRBJ1-6,TRBV18,.,.
TGTGCCATCAGGGGCGGGAGATCGGAGACCCAGTACTTC,CAIRGGRSETQYF,TRBJ2-5,TRBV10-3,TRBD2,.
TGTGCCAGCAGCTCACTAAACTATGGCTACACCTTC,CASSSLNYGYTF,TRBJ1-2,TRBV28,.,.
TGTGCCAGCAGTCCCGGGACAGTGGGGGAGCAGTACTTC,CASSPGTVGEQYF,TRBJ2-7,TRBV12-3/TRBV12-4,TRBD1,.
TGTGCCATCGCCCCCCCAAGCGAATTACGGTGTGAGCAGTTCTTC,CAIAPPSELRCEQFF,TRBJ2-1,TRBV10-3,.,.
TGTGCCAGTAGTATAGTTTCGGACAACCCCAATCAGCCCCAGCATTTT,CASSIVSDNPNQPQHF,TRBJ1-5,TRBV19,.,.
TGTGCCAGCAGTTTACGTCCCGAGAGGTACACTGAAGCTTTCTTT,CASSLRPERYTEAFF,TRBJ1-1,TRBV27,.,.
TGTGCCAGCAGTAAAACAGGGATTTGGGAAAAACTGTTTTTT,CASSKTGIWEKLFF,TRBJ1-4,TRBV6-6,.,.
TGTGCCAGCAGGACGCCCGGGACAGGGAATGAAAAACTGTTTTTT,CASRTPGTGNEKLFF,TRBJ1-4,TRBV5-8,TRBD1,.
TGTGCCAGCAGCTTAGGAGCAGGGGCCTTCTATGGCTACACCTTC,CASSLGAGAFYGYTF,TRBJ1-2,TRBV7-2,.,.
TGTGCCAGCTCACCCCCCGGGACAGCTAGCACAGATACGCAGTATTTT,CASSPPGTASTDTQYF,TRBJ2-3,TRBV18,TRBD1,.
TGTGCCTGGAGTCTTCAGGGTAGAAACTATGGCTACACCTTC,CAWSLQGRNYGYTF,TRBJ1-2,TRBV30,.,.
TGTGCCAGCAGCCAGGCTACAGGGGATGGCTACACCTTC,CASSQATGDGYTF,TRBJ1-2,TRBV3-1/TRBV3-2,TRBD1,few
TGCGCCAGCAGTCGAGACAACACCCAGCCCCAGCATTTT,CASSRDNTQPQHF,TRBJ1-5,TRBV5-1,.,.
TGTGCCAGCAGTTCCCTTAACTATGGCTACACCTTC,CASSSLNYGYTF,TRBJ1-2,TRBV12-3/TRBV12-4,.,few
TGTGCCAGCAGTTTAGATGGAGGGTCATTAACTGAAGCTTTCTTT,CASSLDGGSLTEAFF,TRBJ1-1,TRBV28,.,.
TGTGCCAGCAGCCAAGTTTTGGTGCAGAGGGAGGACGAGCAGTACTTC,CASSQVLVQREDEQYF,TRBJ2-7,TRBV4-2,.,few